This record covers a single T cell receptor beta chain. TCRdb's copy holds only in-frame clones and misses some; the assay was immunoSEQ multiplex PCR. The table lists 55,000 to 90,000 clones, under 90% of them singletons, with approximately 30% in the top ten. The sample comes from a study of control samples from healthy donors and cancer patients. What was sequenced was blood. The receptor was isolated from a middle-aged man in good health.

The CDR3 DNA is TGTGCCAGCAGCCAACGCCATCCCGCAGATACGCAGTATTTT. Protein sequence: CASSQRHPADTQYF. This chain links TRBV3-1 (or the pseudogene TRBV3-2) with TRBJ2-3; D gene unclear. CDR1 is LGHDT and CDR2 is YNNKEL in the germline V gene (reference sequence). The CDR3 totals 14 residues. V lost 2 bases to trimming and J lost 4 bases, with 10 bases between them.